The source of this T cell receptor (beta chain) is a study of patients and donors after allogeneic stem cell transplantation. TCRdb re-analysed the RT-PCR reads in MiXCR, keeping a single row per CDR3 protein. Of approximately 140,000 distinct CDR3 sequences in the sample, roughly two fifths are singletons; the top ten hold around half. This CDR3 comprises 15 residues. The V and J ends lost 3 bases and 8 bases respectively, with 17 bases between them. The germline gives CDR1 MDHEN, CDR2 SYDVKM. V gene TRBV28 combines with J gene TRBJ1-3; TRBD1 might be the D (6 bases). This receptor was taken from a human donor who was either an allogeneic HSCT recipient or a stem cell or donor lymphocyte infusion donor (not recorded which). It is not recorded whose cells these are; they may come from a transplant donor. Sequencing used blood, either unsorted or a sorted T cell fraction (not recorded which). Here the CDR3 DNA reads TGTGCCAGCAGTTTTCGCTTCAGGGGAGGGGACACCATATATTTT. Its protein product is CASSFRFRGGDTIYF.